These 23 T cell receptor beta chains came from one sample sequenced in a study of cytomegalovirus exposure and HLA in healthy donors. PCR employed 60 Vbeta and 13 Jbeta primers. Assay: immunoSEQ multiplex PCR; the TCRdb copy retains only in-frame clones and omits some. The data contain under 150,000 clones, approximately 80% of them seen just once; the ten biggest clones take up more than 2.5%. The sequencing sample was made of PBMCs. The receptors were gathered from a male donor in good health and CMV-seronegative.

The rearrangement joins TRBV4-2 to TRBJ2-1; TRBD1 matches 11 bases. Germline loops: CDR1 LGHNA, CDR2 YNFKEQ. V shed 4 bases, J shed 4 bases, and the junction held 6 bases outside the gene matches. The CDR3 totals 16 residues. The CDR3 loop is CASSRTGTGGYNEQFF. CDR3 nucleotide sequence: TGTGCCAGCAGCCGAACCGGGACAGGGGGTTACAATGAGCAGTTCTTC.

Points on this clone: A read error may account for a junction end that differs from germline. The rearrangement links TRBV5-4 to TRBJ2-7; 9 nucleotides line up with TRBD1. The CDR3 totals 15 residues. Looked up from germline, CDR1 is SGHNT and CDR2 is YYREEE (reference sequence). CDR3 nucleotide sequence: TGTGCCAGCAGCGCGCCGGGACAGGGCTCCCACGAGCAGTACTTC. Translation: CASSAPGQGSHEQYF.

This clone appeared once. Relative to the germline gene, one junction end is altered; a read error may explain this. V gene TRBV7-9 combines with J gene TRBJ1-1; 7 bases map to TRBD1. CDR3 length: 12 residues. CDR1 SEHNR and CDR2 FQNEAQ come from the germline V gene (reference sequence). For the CDR3, the DNA is TGTTCCAGCAGCCCACAGGGGTCTGAAGCTTTCTTT. This codes for CSSSPQGSEAFF.

The rearrangement joins TRBV6-5 to TRBJ1-1; D not certain. V lost 7 bases to trimming and J lost 0 bases, with 12 bases between them. There are 14 residues in the CDR3. CDR1 and CDR2 (germline): MNHEY, SVGAGI. The CDR3 sequence is CASNEGGMNTEAFF. In DNA, the CDR3 is TGTGCCAGCAATGAGGGAGGGATGAACACTGAAGCTTTCTTT.

Of note for this clone: Germline and junction disagree at one end, which may indicate a read error. The chain employs TRBV7-9 and TRBJ1-1; D remains unclear. The CDR3 extends over 13 amino acids. Germline CDR1 reads SEHNR; CDR2 reads FQNEAQ (reference sequence). CDR3 region: CASSRPLSLSLVF. In DNA, the CDR3 is TGTGCCAGCAGCCGTCCTTTATCCCTGAGCCTAGTCTTT.

The chain is built from TRBV15 and TRBJ2-6; D perhaps matches TRBD1 (6 bases). The V end lost 3 bases, the J end lost 1 base, and 13 bases lay between the germline ends. The CDR3 has 17 residues. Per germline, CDR1 LNHNV and CDR2 YYDKDF (reference sequence). In DNA form, the CDR3 reads TGTGCCACCAGCAGCAGGGGTGATGGATCTGGGGCCAACGTCCTGACTTTC. It codes for CATSSRGDGSGANVLTF.

This clone turned up a few times. The J gene is TRBJ1-1, the V gene TRBV9; D uncertain. The CDR3 runs to 15 residues. The V and J ends lost 2 bases and 1 base respectively, with 12 bases between them. Germline loops: CDR1 SGDLS, CDR2 YYNGEE. The DNA of the CDR3 is TGTGCCAGCAGCGTTCAGGCAGGCACGAACACTGAAGCTTTCTTT. Its protein product is CASSVQAGTNTEAFF.

The chain is built from TRBV7-9 and TRBJ2-5, with 8 nucleotides matching TRBD1. There are 14 residues in the CDR3. V dropped 3 bases and J dropped 4; count of bases not matched to a gene: 4. In germline, CDR1 is SEHNR, CDR2 FQNEAQ (reference sequence). CDR3 DNA sequence: TGTGCCAGCAGCTTCGACAGGGGTACAGAGACCCAGTACTTC. It encodes CASSFDRGTETQYF.

This chain connects TRBV25-1 to TRBJ1-4; TRBD1 agrees at 10 bases. V lost 7 bases to trimming and J lost 13 bases; unmatched junction nucleotides: 12. The germline V gene has CDR1 MGHDK and CDR2 SYGVNS. The CDR3 sequence is 14 residues long. CDR3 loop: CASTIGTGESRLFF. The CDR3 nucleotides are TGTGCCAGCACCATCGGGACAGGGGAATCGAGACTGTTTTTT.

The CDR3 DNA follows: TGTGCCAGCAGTTACTCGGTCGGTGGTAAAAACATTCAGTACTTC. As protein: CASSYSVGGKNIQYF. J is TRBJ2-4 and V is TRBV6-6, with unresolved D. V lost 0 bases and J 4 bases, leaving 10 bases between the germline ends. This CDR3 is 15 amino acids long. Germline CDR1 is MNHNY and CDR2 is SVGAGI (reference sequence).

The chain recombines TRBV28 with TRBJ2-7; maybe TRBD1 (6 bases). Germline CDR1 reads MDHEN; CDR2 reads SYDVKM. There are 17 residues in the CDR3. Trimming took 6 bases from V and 3 from J, leaving 24 bases between them. The CDR3 sequence is CASRDQGWEYVGYEQYF. For the CDR3, the DNA is TGTGCCAGCAGAGATCAGGGGTGGGAGTACGTCGGCTACGAGCAGTACTTC. Filled out from reference TRBV28 and TRBJ2-7, the complete variable domain reads DVKVTQSSRYLVKRTGEKVFLECVQDMDHENMFWYRQDPGLGLRLIYFSYDVKMKEKGDIPEGYSVSREKKERFSLILESASTNQTSMYLCASRDQGWEYVGYEQYFGPGTRLTVT.

The chain combines TRBV5-1 with TRBJ2-3; 9 bases agree with TRBD2. J was trimmed by 7 bases and V by 0 bases; bases with no gene match: 9. The CDR3 extends over 16 amino acids. Germline CDR1 reads SGHRS; CDR2 reads YFSETQ. The CDR3 bases are TGCGCCAGCAGCTTGGAGGAGGCTAGCGGGGTCCATACGCAGTATTTT. The encoded protein is CASSLEEASGVHTQYF.

This clone was observed a handful of times. The genes are TRBV18 and TRBJ1-1; 9 nucleotides agree with TRBD1. CDR1 is KGHSH, CDR2 LQKENI, per germline. Trimming removed 5 bases from V and 5 bases from J; junction bases left unmatched: 6. The CDR3 contains 14 residues. The CDR3, as DNA: TGTGCCAGCTCAACACGGACAGGGGAAACTGAAGCTTTCTTT. Translated: CASSTRTGETEAFF. Variable domain in full (rest from reference TRBV18 and TRBJ1-1): NAGVMQNPRHLVRRRGQEARLRCSPMKGHSHVYWYRQLPEEGLKFMVYLQKENIIDESGMPKERFSAEFPKEGPSILRIQQVVRGDSAAYFCASSTRTGETEAFFGQGTRLTVV.

The CDR3 nucleotides read TGTGCCAGCAGTGGGAGGGCGAACACTGAAGCTTTCTTT. Its translation is CASSGRANTEAFF. The rearrangement joins TRBV9 to TRBJ1-1, with D hard to call. CDR3 length: 13 amino acids. The germline V and J ends were trimmed by 5 bases and 1 base, with 9 bases remaining between them. CDR1 and CDR2 (germline): SGDLS, YYNGEE.

The J gene is TRBJ2-1, the V gene TRBV28, with D perhaps TRBD1 (5 bases). CDR3 length equals 12 residues. The germline gives CDR1 MDHEN, CDR2 SYDVKM. Trimming left V 5 bases short and J 5 bases short, with 7 bases between. DNA for the CDR3: TGTGCCAGCAGTCTACAGGACAATGAGCAGTTCTTC. Encoded protein: CASSLQDNEQFF.

The chain has TRBV11-3 and TRBJ2-1; 8 bases are a match to TRBD2. The V and J ends lost 5 bases and 8 bases, in that order; junction bases with no gene match: 5. This CDR3 spans 13 amino acids. Germline values: CDR1 SGHNT, CDR2 YENEEA. The CDR3 protein is CASSPGLAHEQFF. For the CDR3, the DNA is TGTGCCAGCAGCCCAGGACTAGCCCATGAGCAGTTCTTC.

The rearrangement joins TRBV30 to TRBJ1-2; D is unresolved. The germline gives CDR1 GTSNPN, CDR2 SVGIG (reference sequence). Trimming stripped 0 bases from V and 5 bases from J, with 7 bases between. The CDR3 covers 12 residues. The CDR3 here is CAWSVSAYGYTF. The CDR3 DNA reads TGTGCCTGGAGTGTATCCGCGTATGGCTACACCTTC.

The chain joins TRBV6-6 to TRBJ1-6, with TRBD1 identical over 8 bases. The CDR3 contains 15 residues. After removal of 3 bases from V and 5 bases from J, the junction contained 3 bases not matched to a gene. CDR1 is MNHNY and CDR2 is SVGAGI in the germline V gene (reference sequence). The CDR3 coding sequence is TGTGCCAGCAGTTATTCACAGGGGGATAATTCACCCCTCCACTTT. Translating it yields CASSYSQGDNSPLHF.

V gene TRBV7-2 combines with J gene TRBJ2-5; maybe TRBD1 (7 bases). Germline-derived CDR1 and CDR2 are SGHTA and FQGNSA. Trimming shortened V by 5 bases and J by 5 bases, and 15 bases separated the two germline ends. The CDR3 totals 14 residues. CDR3: CASSLLGGQETQYF. The CDR3 DNA reads as TGTGCCAGCAGCCTTCTCGGGGGACAGGAGACCCAGTACTTC.

The chain combines TRBV27 with TRBJ2-7, with 7 nucleotides matching TRBD1. J was trimmed by 9 bases and V by 1 base; bases with no gene match: 12. CDR3 size: 15 residues. Germline values: CDR1 MNHEY, CDR2 SMNVEV (reference sequence). The CDR3 sequence is CASSLYRDSPYGQYF. CDR3 DNA: TGTGCCAGCAGTTTATATCGGGACAGTCCCTATGGGCAGTACTTC.

This clone was detected only a few times. The chain combines TRBV7-2 with TRBJ1-1; D might be TRBD1 (6 bases). Germline CDR1 SGHTA, CDR2 FQGNSA. This CDR3 is built from 13 residues. V gave up 2 bases and J gave up 7 bases, with 11 bases separating them. The CDR3 loop reads CASSLLTGIEAFF. The DNA of the CDR3 is TGTGCCAGCAGCTTACTTACAGGGATTGAAGCTTTCTTT.

The chain uses TRBV27 and TRBJ1-2, with 8 bases identical to TRBD1. This CDR3 has 14 residues. Germline assignment: CDR1 MNHEY and CDR2 SMNVEV (reference sequence). Unmatched junction bases numbered 6, after V lost 5 bases and J lost 4 bases. CDR3 sequence: CASSEDRGGYGYTF. For the CDR3, the DNA is TGTGCCAGCAGTGAAGACAGGGGAGGCTATGGCTACACCTTC.

The chain couples TRBV2 to TRBJ2-5, with D perhaps TRBD2 (6 bases). The germline V gene encodes CDR1 SNHLY and CDR2 FYNNEI. CDR3 length: 16 residues. V shed 1 base and J shed 0 bases, with 12 bases lying between them. Here the CDR3 reads CASSEGRGLYQETQYF. Here the CDR3 DNA reads TGTGCCAGCAGTGAAGGGCGGGGACTGTACCAAGAGACCCAGTACTTC.